What follows are 2 T cell receptor beta chains derived from one specimen sequenced in a study of blood T cell repertoires in COVID-19. Sequencing used immunoSEQ multiplex PCR; TCRdb keeps in-frame clones, though not all of them. The table lists more than 25,000 clones, 80% to 90% of them singletons. The source material was peripheral blood. These receptors were obtained from a woman of 80 years or more with COVID-19, enrolled during active disease.

The chain combines TRBV2 with TRBJ1-5, with 9 bases fitting TRBD1. V shed 6 bases and J 6 bases; nucleotides not matched to a gene: 6. Per the germline V gene, CDR1 is SNHLY and CDR2 is FYNNEI. This CDR3 has 14 amino acids. CDR3 region: CASRRTGAPQPQHF. In DNA, the CDR3 is TGTGCCAGCAGGAGGACAGGGGCTCCTCAGCCCCAGCATTTT. Full variable domain (missing parts from reference TRBV2 and TRBJ1-5): EPEVTQTPSHQVTQMGQEVILRCVPISNHLYFYWYRQILGQKVEFLVSFYNNEISEKSEIFDDQFSVERPDGSNFTLKIRSTKLEDSAMYFCASRRTGAPQPQHFGDGTRLSIL.

This clone appeared a few times. This rearrangement joins TRBV27 to TRBJ1-4; 7 nucleotides line up with TRBD1. The V segment lost 6 bases and the J segment 5 bases; nucleotides outside the gene matches: 6. The CDR3 totals 14 residues. Germline CDR1 and CDR2: MNHEY and SMNVEV (reference sequence). CDR3 amino acids: CASRTGKGNEKLFF. CDR3 DNA sequence: TGTGCCAGCAGGACAGGGAAGGGGAATGAAAAACTGTTTTTT.